Sequencing of this T cell receptor beta chain was carried out in a study of T cell responses to AZD1222 COVID-19 vaccine. In germline, CDR1 is MNHEY, CDR2 SVGAGI. The CDR3 runs 14 residues. V dropped 2 bases and J dropped 5; count of bases not matched to a gene: 1. Overall study findings and caveats: Sampled repertoires all dated from after the peak T cell response.

A note on this clone: The antigen is undetermined.

Sequencing used immunoSEQ multiplex PCR; TCRdb keeps in-frame clones, though not all of them. The profile covers 100,000 to 150,000 clones, with about nine tenths appearing a single time and about 6% taken by the ten largest. The receptor comes from an adult in good health. This sample comprised peripheral blood, obtained on day 0 of AZD1222 vaccination. The chain employs TRBV6-5 and TRBJ2-3; 10 bases match TRBD2. In DNA, the CDR3 is TGTGCCAGCAGTTACCCTAGCGGGGGAGATACGCAGTATTTT. Translation: CASSYPSGGDTQYF.